These T cell receptor beta chains were read from a single sample in a study of blood T cell repertoires in COVID-19. Method: immunoSEQ multiplex PCR; TCRdb's copy keeps in-frame clones and lacks some. In the table there are about 68,000 clones, roughly 89% of which are singletons. The sequencing input was peripheral blood. The source of these receptors is a man between 25 and 39 years old with acute or convalescent COVID-19. Both conserved end residues are part of each CDR3. A D gene is named only where the DNA matches it firmly. A row's size may be missing; if present it is once, few, many or a size class.

clone_size: NA; d_call: NA; v_call: TRBV27; j_call: TRBJ2-1; cdr3_aa: CASSLSIGDSYNEQFF; cdr3_nt: TGTGCCAGCAGTTTATCTATCGGGGACTCCTACAATGAGCAGTTCTTC
clone_size: once; d_call: NA; v_call: TRBV27; j_call: TRBJ2-3; cdr3_aa: CASSLTGGTDTQYF; cdr3_nt: TGTGCCAGCAGTTTGACTGGCGGCACAGATACGCAGTATTTT
clone_size: NA; d_call: TRBD1; v_call: TRBV15; j_call: TRBJ2-2; cdr3_aa: CATSRGDRPGATGELFF; cdr3_nt: TGTGCCACCAGCAGAGGGGACAGGCCCGGGGCCACCGGGGAGCTGTTTTTT
clone_size: NA; d_call: TRBD1; v_call: TRBV2; j_call: TRBJ2-3; cdr3_aa: CASSWSQGADTQYF; cdr3_nt: TGTGCCAGCAGTTGGTCTCAGGGGGCTGATACGCAGTATTTT
clone_size: once; d_call: NA; v_call: TRBV7-9; j_call: TRBJ1-2; cdr3_aa: CASSLEGQIYGYTF; cdr3_nt: TGTGCCAGCAGCCTAGAAGGACAGATCTATGGCTACACCTTC
clone_size: NA; d_call: NA; v_call: TRBV9; j_call: TRBJ1-2; cdr3_aa: CASSGAMQGDFGYTF; cdr3_nt: TGTGCCAGCAGCGGAGCGATGCAGGGTGACTTTGGCTACACCTTC
clone_size: NA; d_call: NA; v_call: TRBV5-1; j_call: TRBJ2-1; cdr3_aa: CASSPSHGSYNEQFF; cdr3_nt: TGCGCCAGCAGCCCGAGTCATGGCTCCTACAATGAGCAGTTCTTC
clone_size: NA; d_call: TRBD1; v_call: TRBV4-1; j_call: TRBJ1-2; cdr3_aa: CASSRGTGGGYGYTF; cdr3_nt: TGCGCCAGCAGCCGCGGGACAGGGGGCGGCTATGGCTACACCTTC
clone_size: NA; d_call: NA; v_call: TRBV7-2; j_call: TRBJ1-2; cdr3_aa: CASSLVLGQLIYF; cdr3_nt: TGTGCCAGCAGCTTAGTACTCGGACAGCTGATATACTTC
clone_size: NA; d_call: TRBD2; v_call: TRBV27; j_call: TRBJ2-1; cdr3_aa: CASSLSGLGQFF; cdr3_nt: TGTGCCAGCAGTTTATCGGGACTAGGGCAGTTCTTC